This T cell receptor (delta chain) emerged from a study of γδ T cells in repeated Plasmodium falciparum infection. Study context: Malian repertoires were sampled cross-sectionally without transmission and longitudinally through febrile malaria.

For this clone: This DNA's translation and the protein TCRdb lists, from a much larger clone, do not match at residue 6, likely due to a read error; the protein shown is translated from the DNA.

TCRdb ran CATT on the multiplex PCR reads. The repertoire holds 50,000 or so delta-chain clones, with about 1.5% as singletons. Bulk repertoires came from Vgamma9/Vdelta2+ or Vdelta2-negative gammadelta T cells flow-sorted from PBMC. Germline loops: CDR1 GEAIGNYY, CDR2 EKD. The CDR3 spans 16 residues. Sequencing input: gamma-delta T cells from blood. V usage is TRDV2 and J usage is TRDJ1; 10 bases align to TRDD3. This clonotype was obtained from a pool of human donors (malaria-infected and uninfected, not separated). CDR3 protein: CACDTATGGSLDKLIF. CDR3 bases: TGTGCCTGTGACACTGCGACTGGGGGATCCCTAGATAAACTCATATTT.